A single sample gave rise to the 10 T cell receptor beta chains below, sequenced in a study of spatial heterogeneity in lung cancer. Time point described: sample taken at primary tumor resection. Material for sequencing was whole RNA from tumor, nontumor lung or frozen PBMC, left unsorted. One entry per CDR3 protein, called by TCRdb with MiXCR from the 5' RACE reads. The sample includes about 85,000 distinct CDR3 sequences, about 20% of them seen just once. The sample here was PBMCs, taken at surgery. The receptors derive from a male donor with early-stage non-small cell lung cancer.

This clonotype was observed a handful of times. The V call is TRBV5-1, the J call TRBJ1-1; 8 bases line up with TRBD1. This CDR3 has 15 amino acids. The germline V gene has CDR1 SGHRS and CDR2 YFSETQ. J was trimmed by 3 bases and V by 0 bases; bases with no gene match: 4. The CDR3, as DNA: TGCGCCAGCAGCTTGGATGGACAGGGCTACACTGAAGCTTTCTTT. Translation gives CASSLDGQGYTEAFF.

V and J are TRBV29-1 and TRBJ2-3, with D perhaps matching TRBD1 or TRBD2 (5 bases each). CDR1 SQVTM and CDR2 ANQGSEA come from the germline V gene. V was pared by 7 bases and J by 1 base, with 9 bases between. The CDR3 contains 12 residues. The CDR3 spells CSGGGGTDTQYF. DNA for the CDR3: TGCAGCGGTGGGGGTGGCACAGATACGCAGTATTTT.

This chain's CDR3 is CASSSGAPTDTQYF. For the CDR3, the DNA is TGTGCCAGCTCGTCGGGGGCCCCGACAGATACGCAGTATTTT. This rearrangement joins TRBV7-9 to TRBJ2-3; D may correspond to TRBD1 or TRBD2 (6 bases each). The CDR3 loop spans 14 amino acids. V lost 8 bases to trimming and J lost 3 bases, with 15 bases between them. Germline values: CDR1 SEHNR, CDR2 FQNEAQ (reference sequence).

The V call is TRBV12-3 or TRBV12-4, the J call TRBJ1-3, with unresolved D. Trimming pared 3 bases from V and 7 bases from J, leaving 4 bases between. This CDR3 contains 11 residues. CDR3 in amino acids: CASSFVNTIYF. The CDR3, as DNA: TGTGCCAGCAGTTTCGTCAACACCATATATTTT.

This clonotype was detected ten times or more. This chain uses TRBV3-1 with TRBJ2-7, with TRBD2 matching over 13 bases. Trimming cost V 2 bases and J 7 bases; bases outside gene matches: 5. CDR3 size: 15 residues. Germline V gene lookup returns CDR1 LGHDT and CDR2 YNNKEL (reference sequence). The CDR3 sequence is CASSQTSGGASEQYF. CDR3 in DNA: TGTGCCAGCAGCCAAACTAGCGGGGGGGCATCGGAGCAGTACTTC.

This clonotype was found a few times. The DNA of the CDR3 is TGTGCCAGCAGCTTAGATGGGGGGCGCTGGGGGTATACCCCCTACAATGAGCAGTTCTTC. Translation gives CASSLDGGRWGYTPYNEQFF. The chain couples TRBV7-2 to TRBJ2-1; D possibly uses TRBD1 or TRBD2 (6 bases each). V lost 1 base to trimming and J lost 2 bases, with 24 bases between them. The length of the CDR3 is 20 residues. In germline, CDR1 is SGHTA, CDR2 FQGNSA.

The V and J genes are TRBV20-1 and TRBJ2-3; 10 nucleotides match TRBD2. Germline V gene data show CDR1 as DFQATT and CDR2 as SNEGSKA (reference sequence). This CDR3 region has 13 residues. The V gene end was trimmed by 3 bases and the J gene end by 6 bases; junction bases not matched to a gene: 3. CDR3 sequence: CSASLTSGDTQYF. In nucleotides, the CDR3 is TGCAGTGCTAGTTTGACTAGCGGGGATACGCAGTATTTT.

This clonotype has ten or more counts. The rearrangement joins TRBV7-2 to TRBJ2-2; no firm D call. Trimming took off 5 bases at V and 4 bases at J, with 11 bases between the two ends. From germline, CDR1 is SGHTA and CDR2 FQGNSA. The CDR3 consists of 14 residues. The CDR3 region has the DNA TGTGCCAGCAGCCCGGGCGGTTCCACCGGGGAGCTGTTTTTT. Protein product: CASSPGGSTGELFF.

The chain is built from TRBV20-1 and TRBJ1-1; 8 bases fit TRBD1. This CDR3 spans 15 amino acids. Germline loops: CDR1 DFQATT, CDR2 SNEGSKA (reference sequence). Trimming cost V 6 bases and J 4 bases; bases outside gene matches: 13. CDR3 DNA sequence: TGCAGTGCCCCAGAGCCCAGGGGGCGCGGCACTGAAGCTTTCTTT. The encoded protein is CSAPEPRGRGTEAFF.

The CDR3 DNA is TGTGCCAGCAGCGTAGGCCTAAAAGAGACCCAGTACTTC. It codes for CASSVGLKETQYF. The V gene is TRBV9, the J gene TRBJ2-5; D is uncertain. The V end lost 0 bases, the J end lost 3 bases, and 6 bases lay between the germline ends. The CDR3 sequence is 13 residues long. CDR1 and CDR2 (germline): SGDLS, YYNGEE.